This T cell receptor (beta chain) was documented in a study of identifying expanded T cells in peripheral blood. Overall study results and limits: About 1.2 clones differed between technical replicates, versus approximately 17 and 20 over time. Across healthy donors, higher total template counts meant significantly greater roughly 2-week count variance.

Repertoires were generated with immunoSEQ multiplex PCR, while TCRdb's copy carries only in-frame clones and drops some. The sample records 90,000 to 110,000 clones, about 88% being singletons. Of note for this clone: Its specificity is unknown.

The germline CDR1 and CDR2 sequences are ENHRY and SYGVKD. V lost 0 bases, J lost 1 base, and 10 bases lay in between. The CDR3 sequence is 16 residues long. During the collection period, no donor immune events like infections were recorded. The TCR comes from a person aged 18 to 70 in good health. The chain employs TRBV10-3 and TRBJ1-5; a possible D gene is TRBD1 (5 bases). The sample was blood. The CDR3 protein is CAISESGARSNQPQHF. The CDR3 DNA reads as TGTGCCATCAGTGAGTCCGGGGCCCGCAGCAATCAGCCCCAGCATTTT.